This TCR beta chain came from a study of T cell responses to AZD1222 COVID-19 vaccine. In the study overall: Second doses that came at about 4 or about 12 weeks were put together. Whole-study results and caveats: Clonal diversity was possibly underestimated; the donors were predominantly white British and more often female.

On this clone: Its antigen is currently unknown.

The CDR3 loop spans 15 amino acids. Germline assignment: CDR1 LGHNA and CDR2 YNFKEQ. J gave up 4 bases and V 4 bases, and 9 bases lay outside the gene matches. Libraries were prepared by immunoSEQ multiplex PCR; TCRdb keeps only in-frame clonotypes and omits some of them. Among some 130,000 clones, 89% were seen once, and the ten largest hold 6.3%. This sequence was found in an adult in good health. Sequenced here: peripheral blood, sampled on day 0 of AZD1222 vaccination. The chain carries TRBV4-2 and TRBJ1-1; TRBD1 matches at 7 bases. The CDR3 protein is CASSLTGEEGTEAFF. The CDR3, as DNA: TGTGCCAGCAGCCTCACAGGGGAGGAGGGCACTGAAGCTTTCTTT.